This T cell receptor (beta chain) is drawn from a study of regulatory T cells in long-lasting Graves disease. Notes on the study in general: It was in persistent disease that TRBV28, TRBJ1-2 and TRBJ2-5 were favored. Authors noted too few samples as a limitation.

The time point here: persistent/refractory GD, antithyroid drugs over 5 years with positive TRAb. PBMC RNA served as the TCR library source. A volume of 8.5 to 10 milliliters of peripheral blood was collected in EDTA tubes. The CDR3 has 10 residues. Per the germline V gene, CDR1 is DFQATT and CDR2 is SNEGSKA (reference sequence). Trimming stripped 6 bases from V and 12 bases from J, with 12 bases between. This clonotype was seen a few times. Antigen unknown. Building the TCR beta libraries relied on iRepertoire HTBI primers, and CDR3 regions underwent Arm-PCR. TCRdb re-derived calls from the multiplex PCR reads in MiXCR, one entry per CDR3 protein. The sample includes about 430,000 distinct CDR3 sequences, 20% to 25% of them seen just once.

The chain employs TRBV20-1 and TRBJ2-4; weak D call: TRBD1 (6 bases). The receptor was derived from a female donor with Graves disease. The sample in question was peripheral blood mononuclear cells (PBMCs), obtained when the disease was refractory, from a patient treated with antithyroid drugs. CDR3 sequence: CSAGDITQYF. The CDR3 DNA reads TGCAGTGCAGGGGACATAACTCAGTACTTC.